The source of this TCR beta chain is a study of cytomegalovirus exposure and HLA in healthy donors. Study-wide results and caveats: There were about 160 TCR beta chains listed as cytomegalovirus-associated. Cytomegalovirus status was reportedly diagnosed by the classifier with high specificity and sensitivity.

Clones were sequenced by immunoSEQ multiplex PCR, and TCRdb holds only the in-frame ones, with some missing. The data contain 140,000 or so clones, about 91% of them seen just once; the ten biggest clones take up over 9%. The CDR3 consists of 14 residues. CDR1 is SGHRS and CDR2 is YFSETQ in the germline V gene. The V gene lost 4 bases and the J gene lost 0 bases, with 10 bases spanning the gap. In regard to this clone: Its antigen remains unidentified.

This TCR derives from a woman aged 18-29 years in good health and CMV-seropositive. The sequencing input was PBMCs. The chain uses TRBV5-1 and TRBJ1-1, with D tentatively TRBD1 (5 bases). The CDR3 sequence is CASSGGLMNTEAFF. The CDR3 coding sequence is TGCGCCAGCAGCGGGGGACTCATGAACACTGAAGCTTTCTTT.